A single sample gave rise to the 7 T cell receptor beta chains below, sequenced in a study of early T cells in non-severe SARS-CoV-2 infection (dated by TCRdb to the early 2020s). Library prep was done by 5' RACE. The sequencer was a NextSeq 500. The public reads were reprocessed in TCRdb via fastp at Q25 and MiXCR, keeping in-frame beta chains. When rows share a CDR3 protein, they turn into one entry using the most common DNA and genes. This sample is represented by roughly 50,000 distinct CDR3 sequences; around 5.6% of them were singletons. Clones ranked in the top ten supply around 4.4% of the sample. The sequencing input was whole blood. These TCRs come from an adult who was a healthcare worker with PCR-confirmed SARS-CoV-2 infection or an uninfected control (not recorded which).

This clonotype was seen ten or more times. V gene TRBV30 combines with J gene TRBJ2-1; D is unresolved. CDR1 and CDR2 (germline): GTSNPN, SVGIG (reference sequence). The CDR3 totals 16 residues. V lost 3 bases and J 1 base, leaving 16 bases between the germline ends. The CDR3 DNA reads as TGTGCCTGGAGCCTCTTGGGCCCGGTATCCTACAATGAGCAGTTCTTC. It translates to CAWSLLGPVSYNEQFF. Full variable domain (rest looked up from reference TRBV30 and TRBJ2-1): SQTIHQWPATLVQPVGSPLSLECTVEGTSNPNLYWYRQAAGRGLQLLFYSVGIGQISSEVPQNLSASRPQDRQFILSSKKLLLSDSGFYLCAWSLLGPVSYNEQFFGPGTRLTVL.

By its share, this clonotype is medium-sized. The chain combines TRBV29-1 with TRBJ2-7; D gene ambiguous. V was shortened by 0 bases and J by 2 bases, with 11 bases between the two germline ends. Germline assignment: CDR1 SQVTM and CDR2 ANQGSEA. The CDR3 contains 14 residues. CDR3 protein: CSVEDPEEPYEQYF. The CDR3 coding sequence is TGCAGCGTTGAAGATCCAGAGGAACCCTACGAGCAGTACTTC.

This clonotype occurred many times. The V gene is TRBV27, the J gene TRBJ1-2, with TRBD1 identical over 9 bases. The V and J ends lost 6 bases and 3 bases, in that order; junction bases with no gene match: 11. CDR1 MNHEY and CDR2 SMNVEV come from the germline V gene (reference sequence). The CDR3 runs 16 residues. The CDR3 DNA reads TGTGCCAGCAGGCGTACAGGGGGCGCAGTGCACTATGGCTACACCTTC. It encodes CASRRTGGAVHYGYTF.

This clonotype was counted ten times or more. The V and J genes are TRBV11-2 and TRBJ2-3, with D possibly being TRBD1 or TRBD2 (5 bases each). The germline gives CDR1 SGHAT, CDR2 FQNNGV. The germline V and J ends were trimmed by 1 base and 4 bases, with 6 bases remaining between them. This CDR3 has 13 residues. The CDR3 loop is CASSLGDPDTQYF. Written as DNA, the CDR3 is TGTGCCAGCAGCTTAGGGGACCCAGATACGCAGTATTTT.

This clonotype was counted ten times or more. The chain has TRBV7-8 and TRBJ1-2, with 9 bases aligning to TRBD1. In germline, CDR1 is SGHVS, CDR2 FQNEAQ. J gave up 1 base and V 3 bases, and 6 bases lay outside the gene matches. This CDR3 has 16 residues. CDR3 region: CASSLGQGRSNYGYTF. The DNA for the CDR3 is TGTGCCAGCAGCTTGGGACAGGGAAGGAGTAACTATGGCTACACCTTC.

This clonotype was seen ten or more times. The chain has TRBV10-3 and TRBJ1-2; D call uncertain. Germline V gene sequence: CDR1 ENHRY, CDR2 SYGVKD. V lost 3 bases and J 3 bases, leaving 11 bases between the germline ends. This CDR3 has 14 amino acids. CDR3 protein: CAISDTEGDYGYTF. Here the CDR3 DNA reads TGTGCCATCAGTGATACGGAGGGCGACTATGGCTACACCTTC.

In its sample, this clonotype was seen many times. In DNA, the CDR3 is TGTGCCAGCAGAGGGACAGGAGGGGGCTACACCTTC. Translating it yields CASRGTGGGYTF. The gene calls are TRBV6-5 and TRBJ1-2, with 8 bases identical to TRBD1. Germline-derived CDR1 and CDR2 are MNHEY and SVGAGI. The CDR3 spans 12 residues. V gave up 6 bases and J gave up 8 bases; unmatched junction bases: 5.